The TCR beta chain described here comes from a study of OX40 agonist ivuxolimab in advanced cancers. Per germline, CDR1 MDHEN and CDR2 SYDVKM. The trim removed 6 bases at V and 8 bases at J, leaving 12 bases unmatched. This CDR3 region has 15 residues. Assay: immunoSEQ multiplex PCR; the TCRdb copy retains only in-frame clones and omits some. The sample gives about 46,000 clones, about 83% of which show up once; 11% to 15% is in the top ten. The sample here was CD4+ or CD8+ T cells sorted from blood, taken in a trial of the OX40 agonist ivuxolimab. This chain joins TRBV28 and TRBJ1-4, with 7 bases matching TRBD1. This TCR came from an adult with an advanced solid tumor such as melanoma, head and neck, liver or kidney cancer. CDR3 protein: CASSSAGTAGEKLFF. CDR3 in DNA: TGTGCCAGCAGCTCTGCCGGGACAGCCGGGGAAAAACTGTTTTTT.